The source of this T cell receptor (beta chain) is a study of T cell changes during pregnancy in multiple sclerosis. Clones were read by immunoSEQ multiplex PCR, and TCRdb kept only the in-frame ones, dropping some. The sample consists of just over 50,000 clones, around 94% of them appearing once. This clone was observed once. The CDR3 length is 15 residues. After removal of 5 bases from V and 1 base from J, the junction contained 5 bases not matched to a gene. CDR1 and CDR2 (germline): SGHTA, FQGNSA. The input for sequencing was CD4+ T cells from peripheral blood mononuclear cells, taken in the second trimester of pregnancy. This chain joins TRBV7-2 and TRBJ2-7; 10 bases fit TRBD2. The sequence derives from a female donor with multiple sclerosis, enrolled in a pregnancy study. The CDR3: CASSAGLAFSYEQYF. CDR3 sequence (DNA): TGTGCCAGCAGCGCGGGACTAGCGTTTTCCTACGAGCAGTACTTC. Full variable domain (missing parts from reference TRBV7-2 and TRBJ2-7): GAGVSQSPSNKVTEKGKDVELRCDPISGHTALYWYRQSLGQGLEFLIYFQGNSAPDKSGLPSDRFSAERTGGSVSTLTIQRTQQEDSAVYLCASSAGLAFSYEQYFGPGTRLTVT.